Listed below are T cell receptor beta chains from one sample, sequenced in a study of regulatory T cells in long-lasting Graves disease. Each CDR3 protein gets one entry after TCRdb re-called the multiplex PCR reads with MiXCR. The data show about 290,000 distinct CDR3 sequences, around 21% seen once. The sample consisted of peripheral blood mononuclear cells (PBMCs), taken when the disease was refractory, from a patient treated with antithyroid drugs. Receptors were obtained from a female donor with Graves disease. CDR3s include the opening cysteine and the closing phenylalanine or tryptophan. Fields, in order: D gene, clone size, V gene, J gene, CDR3 DNA, CDR3 protein. D genes are given only for firm matches. Clone sizes are given selectively: once, few, many, or a class where the clone is expanded.

>NA|NA|TRBV29-1|TRBJ1-1
TGCAGCGTTGAAAGGGTTAACACTGAAGCTTTCTTT
CSVERVNTEAFF
>TRBD2|NA|TRBV5-1|TRBJ2-1
TGCGCCAGCAGCTTGTACGGACTAGCGTTCAATGAGCAGTTCTTC
CASSLYGLAFNEQFF
>NA|many|TRBV28|TRBJ2-7
TGTGCCAGCTCCCGGGACCGGCTAGATAGCGAGCAGTACTTC
CASSRDRLDSEQYF
>TRBD1|few|TRBV7-9|TRBJ1-2
TGTGCCAGCAGCTTAGGGGACAGTCCTAACTATGGCTACACCTTC
CASSLGDSPNYGYTF
>TRBD2|many|TRBV28|TRBJ2-5
TGTGCCAGCAGTTTACCGAGCGGGGGGGAGACCCAGTACTTC
CASSLPSGGETQYF
>TRBD2|few|TRBV20-1|TRBJ2-3
TGCAGTACTAGAAGATATCCGGGACTATCCACAGATACGCAGTATTTT
CSTRRYPGLSTDTQYF
>TRBD1|NA|TRBV11-3|TRBJ2-1
TGTGCCAGCAGCTTCAGGGGGTGGGATGAGCAGTTCTTC
CASSFRGWDEQFF
>NA|NA|TRBV7-6|TRBJ1-4
TGTGCCAGCAGCGCCCGGACAGACGGGGATGAAGAACTGTTTTTT
CASSARTDGDEELFF
>NA|NA|TRBV30|TRBJ2-2
TGTGCCTGGAGTGTAGTCCTAGATGGGGAGCTGTTTTTT
CAWSVVLDGELFF
>NA|few|TRBV9|TRBJ1-1
TGTGCCAGCAGCGGGGAGACGCCGGGCACTGAAGCTTTCTTT
CASSGETPGTEAFF
>NA|few|TRBV20-1|TRBJ2-7
TGCAGTGCCCGAGGACACTCTTCCTACGAGCAGTACTTC
CSARGHSSYEQYF
>NA|few|TRBV27|TRBJ2-1
TGTGCCAGCAGTTTTGGCGGAACCTACAATGAGCAGTTCTTC
CASSFGGTYNEQFF
>TRBD1|many|TRBV20-1|TRBJ1-5
TGCAGTGCTAGATCGGGACAGGGTTTAAGCAATCAGCCCCAGCATTTT
CSARSGQGLSNQPQHF
>NA|few|TRBV20-1|TRBJ2-7
TGCAGTGCTAGGATGACTGGGGACTTCTACGAGCAGTACTTC
CSARMTGDFYEQYF
>TRBD2|NA|TRBV9|TRBJ2-2
TGTGCCAGCAGAGGTCGTAGCGGGAGTTTCGACACCGGGGAGCTGTTTTTT
CASRGRSGSFDTGELFF
>TRBD1|few|TRBV10-3|TRBJ1-5
TGTGCCATCAGCCCGGGACAGAGAGGGCCCCAGCATTTT
CAISPGQRGPQHF
>NA|few|TRBV7-8|TRBJ2-5
TGTGCCAGCAGCTTAGGCCGGACAGCACAAGAGACCCAGTACTTC
CASSLGRTAQETQYF
>TRBD2|NA|TRBV5-4|TRBJ2-4
TGTGCCAGCAGCCCGGGACTAGCCGAAAACATTCAGTACTTC
CASSPGLAENIQYF
>NA|many|TRBV2|TRBJ1-1
TGTGCCAGCAGTGGAGGCAGTAACATGAACACTGAAGCTTTCTTT
CASSGGSNMNTEAFF
>NA|NA|TRBV3-1|TRBJ1-1
TGTGCCAGCAGCCGAGATCGCTCGGGGCGGGTTGAAGCTTTCTTT
CASSRDRSGRVEAFF
>NA|NA|TRBV28|TRBJ2-3
TGTGCCAGCAGCCTCCCCGGGACGACAGATACGCAGTATTTT
CASSLPGTTDTQYF
>NA|NA|TRBV14|TRBJ2-5
TGTGCCAGCAGCCAAGCTCGTGGAGAGACCCAGTACTTC
CASSQARGETQYF
>NA|many|TRBV24-1|TRBJ1-5
TGTGCCACCAGTGATCCCGATCAGCCCCAGCATTTT
CATSDPDQPQHF
>TRBD2|NA|TRBV27|TRBJ2-1
TGTGCCAGCAGTGGTCAGCGCGGGGGAGAGTCCTACAATGAGCAGTTCTTC
CASSGQRGGESYNEQFF
>NA|many|TRBV5-1|TRBJ2-2
TGTGCCAGCAGTTTAGCCGGGACCGCGAACACCGGGGAGCTGTTTTTT
CASSLAGTANTGELFF
>NA|many|TRBV11-2|TRBJ1-1
TGTGCCAGCAGCTTTCTATACACTGAAGCTTTCTTT
CASSFLYTEAFF
>TRBD2|many|TRBV15|TRBJ2-7
TGTGCCACCAGCGATTTTAGCGGGAGTTTTAACGAGCAGTACTTC
CATSDFSGSFNEQYF
>TRBD2|few|TRBV28|TRBJ2-1
TGTGCCAGCAGTCTATCCAGACCCGGACTAGCGGGAGGGCCGAAGCAGTTCTTC
CASSLSRPGLAGGPKQFF
>TRBD1|NA|TRBV28|TRBJ1-5
TGTGCCAGCAGCCCAGACAGGGGGTCGCAGACCCAGCATTTT
CASSPDRGSQTQHF
>TRBD1|few|TRBV20-1|TRBJ2-7
TGCAGTGCTAGAGTACCGGGACAGGGGGCCTACGAGCAGTACTTC
CSARVPGQGAYEQYF
>NA|NA|TRBV6-6|TRBJ2-7
TGTGCCAGCAGTTACTCGGGGTTTCAGGGTAACTACGAGCAGTACTTC
CASSYSGFQGNYEQYF
>NA|many|TRBV12-3/TRBV12-4|TRBJ2-5
TGTGCCAGCAGTTTACGGGACTACCAAGAGACCCAGTACTTC
CASSLRDYQETQYF
>NA|many|TRBV6-5|TRBJ1-2
TGTGCCAGCAGTTATTTTCAGGGATTGGACTATGGCTACACCTTC
CASSYFQGLDYGYTF
>NA|NA|TRBV4-3|TRBJ2-7
TGCGCCAGCAGCCAAGGGACTTATGGGGAGCAGTACTTC
CASSQGTYGEQYF
>NA|many|TRBV6-2/TRBV6-3|TRBJ2-5
TGTGCCAGCAGTAGAAGCGGCAAAACTCGGAAGACCCAGTACTTC
CASSRSGKTRKTQYF
>NA|few|TRBV7-9|TRBJ1-2
TGTGCCAGCAGCTCGAATCGGGGAGGCCCAAAACCTAACTATGGCTACACCTTC
CASSSNRGGPKPNYGYTF
>NA|NA|TRBV5-1|TRBJ2-1
TGCGCCAGCAGCTCGGGGACTCCCGCCTACAATGAGCAGTTCTTC
CASSSGTPAYNEQFF
>NA|many|TRBV12-3/TRBV12-4|TRBJ1-2
TGTGCCAGCAGCCCCCCTTTTTTAGTCGGGGGAGCTAACTATGGCTACACCTTC
CASSPPFLVGGANYGYTF
>NA|NA|TRBV12-3/TRBV12-4|TRBJ2-7
TGTGCCAGCACCTTTGGGACGGATACCTACGAGCAGTACTTC
CASTFGTDTYEQYF
>NA|few|TRBV7-6|TRBJ2-3
TGTGCCAGCAGCTTAGAACCAGGGGTGAGCACAGATACGCAGTATTTT
CASSLEPGVSTDTQYF
>TRBD1|many|TRBV20-1|TRBJ1-2
TGCAGTGGGAGACAGGGCCACTATGGCTACACCTTC
CSGRQGHYGYTF
>NA|NA|TRBV6-1|TRBJ2-1
TGTGCCAGCAGTCGCAGCGGGGCGGGGGCGGCATATGAGCAGTTCTTC
CASSRSGAGAAYEQFF
>NA|many|TRBV6-1|TRBJ1-2
TGTGCCAGCGTTGGGGTTCTCTATGGCTACACCTTC
CASVGVLYGYTF
>NA|many|TRBV7-2|TRBJ1-5
TGTGCCAGCAGCTTAGTAAGGGGTGAGCCCCAGCATTTT
CASSLVRGEPQHF
>NA|NA|TRBV19|TRBJ2-2
TGTGCCAGTAGTATAGGTGGGGGAGCCGGGGAGCTGTTTTTT
CASSIGGGAGELFF